This TCR beta chain originates from a study of blood T cells in healthy people across ages. Notes on the study in general: The lack of PBMC sorting stopped any conclusive naive versus antigen-experienced comparison.

There are many counts of this clonotype. Its antigen is as yet unknown. Sample-barcoded 5' priming and a J-beta primer mix drove a second PCR of about 6 to 12 cycles. Every cDNA molecule bore a tag from a template-switch adaptor containing 12 random nucleotides. TCRdb analysed the 5' RACE reads with MiXCR anew, one entry per CDR3 protein. The sample lists some 790,000 distinct CDR3 sequences; more than 25% were seen once. The germline gives CDR1 SGHRS, CDR2 YFSETQ. This CDR3 has 15 amino acids. V was clipped by 0 bases and J by 0 bases, with 8 bases between them. Sequencing used blood. The rearrangement links TRBV5-1 to TRBJ2-3; D is unclear. This receptor was identified in a woman of 80 years or more in good health. The CDR3 sequence is CASSLAAVSTDTQYF. The CDR3 region has the DNA TGCGCCAGCAGCTTGGCGGCCGTTAGCACAGATACGCAGTATTTT.